This T cell receptor (beta chain) was sequenced in a study of OX40 agonist ivuxolimab in advanced cancers. Concerning the study at large: Ivuxolimab was an agonistic, fully human IgG2 monoclonal antibody directed against OX40 (CD134), a costimulatory receptor. Of the approximately 53 patients in dose escalation, about 20 had hepatocellular carcinoma, around 15 had melanoma, 9 had renal cell carcinoma and 9 had head and neck cancer. Partial responses occurred in three dose-escalation patients: two with cutaneous melanoma and one with hepatocellular carcinoma. Prior anti-PD-1, anti-PD-L1 or anti-CTLA-4 therapy was permitted, and checkpoint inhibitors had been received by about two fifths of dose-escalation patients. The purpose of peripheral TCRbeta sequencing was to test whether ivuxolimab changed TCR sequence diversity and led to clonal T-cell expansion. The paper covers the monotherapy dose-escalation part of the phase I ivuxolimab trial, which included N = 52 patients. In the dose-escalation cohort, 82.7% of patients were male, and the mean age was approximately 60 years, with a range of roughly 23 to 85. Intravenous ivuxolimab was administered to patients every 2 weeks at six dose levels: 0.01, 0.1, 0.3, 1.5, 3 and 10 mg/kg.

The trial excluded patients who had a history of autoimmune disease or were on systemic immunosuppression. In every dose cohort, peripheral blood was drawn for TCR sequencing at baseline, cycle 4 day 1, and cycle 7 day 1. Samples came from an open-label, multicenter, first-in-human phase I dose-escalation trial of ivuxolimab. Adults with locally advanced or metastatic melanoma, renal cell carcinoma, hepatocellular carcinoma or head and neck squamous cell carcinoma were enrolled in the trial. Before TCR sequencing, CD4+ T cells and CD8+ T cells were sorted from peripheral blood as separate populations. Comment on this clone: Which antigen it targets is not known. The sample holds no much larger clone one base away, and base qualities are not on file.

Germline trimming amounts to 5 bases on V and 5 bases on J, with 11 as the count of junction bases outside the gene matches. For CDR1 and CDR2, the germline V gene (reference sequence) lists LNHDA and SQIVND. The CDR3 sequence holds 17 residues, the cysteine and phenylalanine included. Only the CDR3 region is kept as DNA, spanning 51 bases read in frame from base 1. Genomic DNA was isolated from the sorted cells so that the TCRbeta CDR3 region could be sequenced. The immunoSEQ Assay was used to sequence the TCRbeta CDR3 regions. In its TCRdb copy, this immuneACCESS table keeps in-frame sequences only and misses some clones. Where compared with another copy, unresolved V genes explain less than half of these, and the others have no known cause. The sample table records more than 80,000 clones; approximately 84% of these occur just once. The ten largest clones add up to approximately 1.9% of the sample.

Results and caveats for the whole study, not just this receptor: At doses of 0.1 to 3.0 mg/kg, clonal expansion of both CD4+ and CD8+ blood T cells was observed from baseline to week 6. The antigen specificity of the clonally expanded peripheral T cells was not determined. After ivuxolimab, expanded clones were on average more numerous among CD8+ T cells than among CD4+ T cells. Low levels of normalized T-cell clonal expansion were also shown by some nonresponding patients. In partial responders in the 0.1-3.0 mg/kg groups, normalized peripheral clonal expansion was found to be among the lowest, especially among CD8+ T cells.

This sequence originates from an adult with an advanced solid tumor such as melanoma, head and neck, liver or kidney cancer. Material: CD4+ or CD8+ T cells sorted from blood, obtained in a trial of the OX40 agonist ivuxolimab. The V and J genes are TRBV19 and TRBJ1-5, with 11 central nucleotides matching TRBD1. The CDR3 here reads CASSPLTDRGQDQPQHF. The DNA reads TGTGCCAGTAGTCCGTTAACGGACAGGGGGCAAGATCAGCCCCAGCATTTT.